Below, 32 T cell receptor beta chains from the same sample are listed, as sequenced in a study of cytomegalovirus exposure and HLA in healthy donors. Profiled with immunoSEQ multiplex PCR; TCRdb holds only in-frame clones, not every one. This sample has 100,000 to 120,000 clones, with approximately 87% found just once. Sequenced material: PBMCs. The receptors come from a woman aged 25-40 years in good health and CMV-seropositive.

The rearrangement links TRBV11-1 to TRBJ1-2; maybe TRBD1 (6 bases). V lost 5 bases and J 4 bases, leaving 11 bases between the germline ends. The CDR3 contains 13 residues. Germline V gene data show CDR1 as SGHAT and CDR2 as FQDESV (reference sequence). The CDR3 DNA reads as TGTGCCAGCAGCGCAGGACAGCTCTATGGCTACACCTTC. The encoded protein is CASSAGQLYGYTF.

V usage is TRBV28 and J usage is TRBJ1-2; 9 nucleotides align to TRBD1. The V gene's germline CDR1 is MDHEN and CDR2 SYDVKM. The CDR3 totals 15 residues. With 6 bases clipped from V and 5 bases from J, the junction kept 10 bases outside the gene matches. The CDR3 nucleotides are TGTGCCAGCAGCCGGCCCAGGGACAGGGTTTATGGCTACACCTTC. Translating it yields CASSRPRDRVYGYTF.

The chain combines TRBV9 with TRBJ2-7; 7 bases line up with TRBD1. There are 14 residues in the CDR3. J gave up 6 bases and V 4 bases, and 10 bases lay outside the gene matches. Germline assignment: CDR1 SGDLS and CDR2 YYNGEE. The CDR3, as DNA: TGTGCCAGCAGCCAAGGGTACAGGGGTGGCGAGCAGTACTTC. It translates to CASSQGYRGGEQYF.

V gene TRBV6-5 combines with J gene TRBJ2-5; 12 bases map to TRBD2. V lost 8 bases and J lost 5; bases outside the gene matches: 6. The CDR3 is made up of 14 amino acids. Germline V gene lookup returns CDR1 MNHEY and CDR2 SVGAGI. The CDR3 sequence is CASPTSGRIETQYF. Here the CDR3 DNA reads TGTGCCAGCCCAACTAGCGGGAGGATCGAGACCCAGTACTTC.

The gene calls are TRBV7-3 and TRBJ2-5, with D possibly matching TRBD2 (5 bases). The germline V gene has CDR1 SGHTA and CDR2 FQGTGA. CDR3 length: 13 amino acids. V lost 6 bases and J 5 bases, leaving 13 bases between the germline ends. The CDR3 DNA reads as TGTGCCAGCAGTCGGGGAGTCAGGGAGACCCAGTACTTC. This gives the protein CASSRGVRETQYF. The variable domain in full, completed from reference TRBV7-3 and TRBJ2-5, reads GAGVSQTPSNKVTEKGKYVELRCDPISGHTALYWYRQSLGQGPEFLIYFQGTGAADDSGLPNDRFFAVRPEGSVSTLKIQRTERGDSAVYLCASSRGVRETQYFGPGTRLLVL.

With regard to this clone: The junction and the germline gene differ at one end; a read error may be behind it. V and J are TRBV7-2 and TRBJ2-7; D is perhaps TRBD1 (5 bases). Germline values: CDR1 SGHTA, CDR2 FQGNSA. This CDR3 comprises 14 residues. The CDR3 coding sequence is TGTGCCAGCAGCTTAGTGAACAGCAGGGCCCCCTGGTTCTTC. Amino acids: CASSLVNSRAPWFF.

The rearrangement uses TRBV15 and TRBJ1-3, with D hard to call. CDR3 length: 16 residues. Trimming removed 0 bases at V and 0 bases at J, with 9 bases between. Germline CDR1 LNHNV, CDR2 YYDKDF (reference sequence). CDR3 in amino acids: CATSRDLGDSGNTIYF. The CDR3 DNA follows: TGTGCCACCAGCAGAGATCTCGGAGACTCTGGAAACACCATATATTTT.

The chain carries TRBV10-3 and TRBJ1-2; weak D call: TRBD1 (6 bases). The CDR3 runs to 13 residues. Trimming shortened V by 11 bases and J by 7 bases, and 20 bases separated the two germline ends. Germline assignment: CDR1 ENHRY and CDR2 SYGVKD. The CDR3 protein is CASTWGLDSGYTF. DNA of the CDR3: TGTGCCTCAACCTGGGGGCTGGATTCTGGCTACACCTTC.

This clone was observed a few times. V is TRBV28 and J is TRBJ2-7; D gene ambiguous. CDR3 size: 12 residues. Germline-derived CDR1 and CDR2 are MDHEN and SYDVKM. Trimming took off 5 bases at V and 4 bases at J, with 9 bases between the two ends. The CDR3 is CASSPPLYEQYF. DNA for the CDR3: TGTGCCAGCAGTCCCCCCCTGTACGAGCAGTACTTC. Full variable domain (rest looked up from reference TRBV28 and TRBJ2-7): DVKVTQSSRYLVKRTGEKVFLECVQDMDHENMFWYRQDPGLGLRLIYFSYDVKMKEKGDIPEGYSVSREKKERFSLILESASTNQTSMYLCASSPPLYEQYFGPGTRLTVT.

The rearrangement joins TRBV4-3 to TRBJ1-1; a weak D match, TRBD1 (5 bases). The germline V and J ends were trimmed by 0 bases and 4 bases, with 12 bases remaining between them. Germline CDR1 reads LGHNA; CDR2 reads YSLEER. The CDR3 length is 15 residues. CDR3: CASSQDQGGTTEAFF. As DNA, the CDR3 is TGCGCCAGCAGCCAAGATCAAGGAGGGACCACTGAAGCTTTCTTT.

V usage is TRBV6-5 and J usage is TRBJ2-7, with 7 bases identical to TRBD1. J was trimmed by 5 bases and V by 6 bases; bases with no gene match: 10. In germline, CDR1 is MNHEY, CDR2 SVGAGI. This CDR3 spans 14 amino acids. As DNA, the CDR3 is TGTGCCAGCAGACGATCCGTTCAGGGGGACGAGCAGTACTTC. This encodes CASRRSVQGDEQYF.

V is TRBV15 and J is TRBJ2-1; no firm D call. This CDR3 has 14 residues. The V end was cut by 1 base, the J end by 9 bases, with 13 bases between. Germline values: CDR1 LNHNV, CDR2 YYDKDF (reference sequence). CDR3 sequence (DNA): TGTGCCACCAGCAGAGCTCCCAACACGGGTGAGCAGTTCTTC. This sequence encodes CATSRAPNTGEQFF.

The chain employs TRBV30 and TRBJ2-1, with 7 positions matching TRBD2. The CDR3 runs 13 residues. V lost 4 bases, J lost 5 bases, and 5 bases stayed unmatched. The germline gives CDR1 GTSNPN, CDR2 SVGIG (reference sequence). The CDR3 nucleotides read TGTGCCTGGATACGGACTAGAAACAATGAGCAGTTCTTC. Amino acids: CAWIRTRNNEQFF.

A remark on this clone: Relative to the germline gene, one junction end is altered; a read error may explain this. This sequence joins TRBV5-1 and TRBJ1-5; 7 bases fit TRBD1. Germline V gives CDR1 SGHRS, CDR2 YFSETQ. CDR3 length: 14 amino acids. CDR3: CASSLGGGDQPQHF. DNA for the CDR3: TGCGCCAGCAGTTTGGGAGGGGGCGATCAGCCCCAGCATTTT.

V and J are TRBV19 and TRBJ2-7; 8 nucleotides match TRBD1. From germline, CDR1 is LNHDA and CDR2 SQIVND (reference sequence). The CDR3 extends over 14 amino acids. Germline trimming cut 3 bases from V and 2 bases from J; bases unmatched to any gene: 3. CDR3 region: CASSITGQAYEQYF. The CDR3 DNA reads TGTGCCAGTAGTATTACGGGACAGGCCTACGAGCAGTACTTC.

The rearrangement joins TRBV10-2 to TRBJ2-2; 10 bases line up with TRBD2. The CDR3 is made up of 15 amino acids. The ends lost 7 bases at V and 4 bases at J; junction bases unmatched: 6. The V gene's germline CDR1 is WSHSY and CDR2 SAAADI. The CDR3 is CASTLLAGTTGELFF. CDR3 bases: TGCGCCAGCACTCTACTAGCGGGGACCACCGGGGAGCTGTTTTTT.

The chain joins TRBV4-1 to TRBJ1-3, with 7 bases matching TRBD1. Losses at the gene ends were 0 bases for V and 5 bases for J; bases not matched to a gene: 13. CDR3 length equals 18 residues. Germline V gene lookup returns CDR1 MGHRA and CDR2 YSYEKL. The CDR3, as DNA: TGCGCCAGCAGCCAAGAGAGTTTTTCAGTGACAGGGAGAAACACCATATATTTT. It encodes CASSQESFSVTGRNTIYF.

The V gene is TRBV2, the J gene TRBJ1-2; possible D gene TRBD1, 6 bases. With 6 bases removed from V and 5 bases from J, the gap between germline ends came to 7 bases. The length of the CDR3 is 11 residues. In germline, CDR1 is SNHLY, CDR2 FYNNEI. For the CDR3, the DNA is TGTGCCAGCAGAGGACAGTATGGCTACACCTTC. It specifies CASRGQYGYTF.

The CDR3 nucleotides read TGTGCCAGCAGTCCTCAGTTTGTAGGGACTAAGCAGTTCTTC. Translated: CASSPQFVGTKQFF. The J gene is TRBJ2-1, the V gene TRBV6-1; 7 bases agree with TRBD2. This CDR3 has 14 residues. V was clipped by 5 bases and J by 11 bases; unmatched bases: 12. CDR1 and CDR2 from the germline V gene are MNHNS and SASEGT.

In this sample, this clone turned up many times. This chain uses TRBV7-6 with TRBJ2-7; no clear D gene. The germline V gene encodes CDR1 SGHVS and CDR2 FNYEAQ. V was shortened by 1 base and J by 0 bases, with 7 bases between the two germline ends. This CDR3 contains 14 residues. CDR3 sequence (DNA): TGTGCCAGCAGCTTAGAACAGAGCTCCTACGAGCAGTACTTC. Translation gives CASSLEQSSYEQYF.

J is TRBJ1-6 and V is TRBV30; D remains ambiguous. The germline gives CDR1 GTSNPN, CDR2 SVGIG (reference sequence). The CDR3 sequence is 12 residues long. The V gene lost 0 bases and the J gene lost 11 bases, with 8 bases spanning the gap. CDR3 DNA sequence: TGTGCCTGGAGTGTACGTGGGCCACCCCTCCACTTT. Its translation: CAWSVRGPPLHF.

The chain combines TRBV5-1 with TRBJ2-2; possible D gene TRBD2, 5 bases. Germline lookup yields CDR1 SGHRS and CDR2 YFSETQ. Trimming took 4 bases from V and 7 from J, leaving 14 bases between them. The CDR3 consists of 14 residues. CDR3 residues: CASSPLREGGELFF. CDR3 DNA sequence: TGCGCCAGCAGCCCCCTACGGGAAGGCGGGGAGCTGTTTTTT.

The chain combines TRBV18 with TRBJ2-7; the match to TRBD1 covers 7 bases. CDR1 KGHSH and CDR2 LQKENI come from the germline V gene. Trimming removed 3 bases from V and 0 bases from J; junction bases left unmatched: 2. The CDR3 spans 14 residues. The CDR3 sequence: CASSPTGPSYEQYF. Here the CDR3 DNA reads TGTGCCAGCTCACCGACAGGGCCCTCCTACGAGCAGTACTTC.

This sequence joins TRBV4-1 and TRBJ1-4; no firm D call. CDR1 is MGHRA and CDR2 is YSYEKL in the germline V gene. The CDR3 has 13 residues. V was clipped by 1 base and J by 4 bases, with 4 bases between them. CDR3 in DNA: TGCGCCAGCAGCCAAGTTCTTAATGAAAAACTGTTTTTT. Encoded protein: CASSQVLNEKLFF.

The V gene is TRBV25-1, the J gene TRBJ1-3; D unresolved. CDR1 and CDR2 (germline): MGHDK, SYGVNS. The CDR3 sequence is 16 residues long. The V end was cut by 1 base, the J end by 0 bases, with 10 bases between. CDR3 nucleotide sequence: TGTGCCAGCAGTGAATTTCACACCTCCTCTGGAAACACCATATATTTT. The encoded protein is CASSEFHTSSGNTIYF.

V and J are TRBV6-5 and TRBJ1-1; unclear D gene. Per germline, CDR1 MNHEY and CDR2 SVGAGI. Trimming cost V 6 bases and J 5 bases, with 19 bases left between them. The CDR3 totals 15 residues. The CDR3 here is CASSVTPGSRTEAFF. DNA of the CDR3: TGTGCCAGCAGCGTTACTCCCGGGTCACGTACTGAAGCTTTCTTT.

This chain links TRBV10-3 with TRBJ1-1; 10 nucleotides align to TRBD1. J gave up 0 bases and V 8 bases, and 6 bases lay outside the gene matches. CDR1 and CDR2 from the germline V gene are ENHRY and SYGVKD. The CDR3 loop spans 15 amino acids. The CDR3, as DNA: TGTGCCATCCGAAGGGGGACAGGGGTGAACACTGAAGCTTTCTTT. This encodes CAIRRGTGVNTEAFF.

The V and J genes are TRBV19 and TRBJ2-7, with unresolved D. Germline V gene sequence: CDR1 LNHDA, CDR2 SQIVND (reference sequence). V lost 6 bases and J lost 2, with 11 bases in between. The CDR3 is 13 residues long. The CDR3 bases are TGTGCCAGTAGCTCCCGGGTCCCCTACGAGCAGTACTTC. This sequence encodes CASSSRVPYEQYF.

The V gene is TRBV5-4, the J gene TRBJ2-1, with a possible D match to TRBD2 (5 bases). Trimming left V 0 bases short and J 0 bases short, with 7 bases between. Germline V CDR1 and CDR2: SGHNT, YYREEE (reference sequence). The CDR3 has 15 residues. CDR3 region: CASSLDSASYNEQFF. Here the CDR3 DNA reads TGTGCCAGCAGCTTGGATAGCGCCTCCTACAATGAGCAGTTCTTC. The entire variable domain, with the rest obtained from reference TRBV5-4 and TRBJ2-1, is as follows: ETGVTQSPTHLIKTRGQQVTLRCSSQSGHNTVSWYQQALGQGPQFIFQYYREEENGRGNFPPRFSGLQFPNYSSELNVNALELDDSALYLCASSLDSASYNEQFFGPGTRLTVL.

The rearrangement links TRBV6-5 to TRBJ1-2; 9 nucleotides agree with TRBD1. The germline gives CDR1 MNHEY, CDR2 SVGAGI. The CDR3 has 13 residues. V shed 5 bases and J 3 bases; nucleotides not matched to a gene: 1. The CDR3 protein is CASSRQGDYGYTF. DNA of the CDR3: TGTGCCAGCAGTCGACAGGGGGACTATGGCTACACCTTC.

This chain joins TRBV14 and TRBJ2-1, with TRBD2 identical over 11 bases. Germline assignment: CDR1 SGHDN and CDR2 FVKESK. J gave up 9 bases and V 2 bases, and 12 bases lay outside the gene matches. This CDR3 contains 17 residues. In nucleotides, the CDR3 is TGTGCCAGCAGCCAAAACTTAGCGGGAGGGCCGGGAAGTGAGCAGTTCTTC. It translates to CASSQNLAGGPGSEQFF.

CDR3 in DNA: TGTGCCAGCAGCCCGTGGGGGGGGTCAGAGACCCAGTACTTC. Amino acids: CASSPWGGSETQYF. This chain joins TRBV7-3 and TRBJ2-5, with 7 bases aligning to TRBD2. Unmatched junction bases numbered 7, after V lost 5 bases and J lost 4 bases. CDR3 length: 14 amino acids. In germline, CDR1 is SGHTA, CDR2 FQGTGA.